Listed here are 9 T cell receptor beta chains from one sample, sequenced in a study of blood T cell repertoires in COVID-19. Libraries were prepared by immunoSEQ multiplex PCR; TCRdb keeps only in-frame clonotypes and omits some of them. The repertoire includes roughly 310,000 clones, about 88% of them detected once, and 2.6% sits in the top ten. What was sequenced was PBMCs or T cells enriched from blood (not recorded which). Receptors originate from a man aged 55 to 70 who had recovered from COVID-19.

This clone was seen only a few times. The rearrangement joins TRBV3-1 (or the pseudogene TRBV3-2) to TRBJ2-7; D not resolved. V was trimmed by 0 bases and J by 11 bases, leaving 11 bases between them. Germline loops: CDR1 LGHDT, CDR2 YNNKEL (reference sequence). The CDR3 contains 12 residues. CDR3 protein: CASSQDWRSKYF. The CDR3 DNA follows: TGTGCCAGCAGCCAAGATTGGCGGAGTAAGTACTTC.

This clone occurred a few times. The CDR3 reads CAPTRGKANYGYTF. DNA of the CDR3: TGTGCCCCAACGAGGGGGAAAGCTAACTATGGCTACACCTTC. The chain carries TRBV27 and TRBJ1-2; a weak D match, TRBD1 (6 bases). Trimming left V 11 bases short and J 0 bases short, with 16 bases between. This CDR3 is built from 14 residues. Germline V lookup: CDR1 MNHEY, CDR2 SMNVEV (reference sequence).

CDR3 sequence reads: CASSPGTESVYGYTF. CDR3 DNA sequence: TGCGCCAGCAGCCCTGGGACAGAATCAGTCTATGGCTACACCTTC. This chain links TRBV4-3 with TRBJ1-2; TRBD1 agrees at 7 bases. The V and J ends lost 4 bases and 4 bases, in that order; junction bases with no gene match: 9. There are 15 residues in the CDR3. CDR1 LGHNA and CDR2 YSLEER come from the germline V gene.

The CDR3 nucleotides read TGTGCCACCAGCATGGACAGGGCGGTTTTGTCGGTTGAGCAGTTCTTC. It codes for CATSMDRAVLSVEQFF. This rearrangement joins TRBV15 to TRBJ2-1; 8 nucleotides match TRBD1. The V gene end was trimmed by 4 bases and the J gene end by 9 bases; junction bases not matched to a gene: 14. This CDR3 region has 16 residues. Germline V gene lookup returns CDR1 LNHNV and CDR2 YYDKDF (reference sequence). The full variable domain, completed using reference TRBV15 and TRBJ2-1, is DAMVIQNPRYQVTQFGKPVTLSCSQTLNHNVMYWYQQKSSQAPKLLFHYYDKDFNNEADTPDNFQSRRPNTSFCFLDIRSPGLGDTAMYLCATSMDRAVLSVEQFFGPGTRLTVL.

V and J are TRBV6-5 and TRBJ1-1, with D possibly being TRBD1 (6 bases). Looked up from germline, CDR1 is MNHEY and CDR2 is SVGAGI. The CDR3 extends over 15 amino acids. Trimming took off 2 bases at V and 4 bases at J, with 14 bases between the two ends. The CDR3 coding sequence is TGTGCCAGCAGTTACGACTTCAGGGGTGTCACTGAAGCTTTCTTT. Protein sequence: CASSYDFRGVTEAFF.

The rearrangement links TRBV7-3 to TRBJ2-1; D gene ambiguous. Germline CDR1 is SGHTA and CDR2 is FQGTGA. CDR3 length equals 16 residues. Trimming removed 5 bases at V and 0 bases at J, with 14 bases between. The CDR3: CASSRRVQSSYNEQFF. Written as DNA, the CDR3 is TGTGCCAGCAGCCGACGGGTGCAGAGCTCCTACAATGAGCAGTTCTTC.

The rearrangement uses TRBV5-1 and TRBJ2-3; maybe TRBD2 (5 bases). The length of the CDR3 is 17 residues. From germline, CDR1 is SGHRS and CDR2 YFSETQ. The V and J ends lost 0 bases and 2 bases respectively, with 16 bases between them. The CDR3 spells CASSLGGFGGLTDTQYF. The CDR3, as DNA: TGCGCCAGCAGCTTGGGGGGTTTTGGCGGACTCACAGATACGCAGTATTTT.

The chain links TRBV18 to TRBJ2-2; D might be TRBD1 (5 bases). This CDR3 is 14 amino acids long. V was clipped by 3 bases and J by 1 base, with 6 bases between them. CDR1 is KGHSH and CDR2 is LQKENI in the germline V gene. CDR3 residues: CASSPGQNTGELFF. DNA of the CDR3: TGTGCCAGCTCACCGGGGCAGAACACCGGGGAGCTGTTTTTT.

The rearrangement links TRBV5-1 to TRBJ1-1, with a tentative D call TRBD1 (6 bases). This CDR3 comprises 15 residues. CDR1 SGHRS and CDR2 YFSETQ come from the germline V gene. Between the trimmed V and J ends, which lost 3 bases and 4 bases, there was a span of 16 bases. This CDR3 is CASSSGTIIGTEAFF. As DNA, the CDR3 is TGCGCCAGCAGCTCCGGGACAATCATAGGCACTGAAGCTTTCTTT.